The present TCR beta chain was sequenced within a study of blood T cell repertoires in COVID-19. Repertoires were generated with immunoSEQ multiplex PCR, while TCRdb's copy carries only in-frame clones and drops some. The table shows 200,000 to 250,000 clones, with 85% to 90% occurring only once. The CDR3 contains 12 residues. Per germline, CDR1 MDHEN and CDR2 SYDVKM. V was clipped by 10 bases and J by 6 bases; unmatched bases: 9. The source of this sequence is a man aged 25 to 40 with COVID-19, enrolled during active disease. The sequencing input was peripheral blood. The rearrangement links TRBV28 to TRBJ2-7; 7 bases agree with TRBD1. DNA for the CDR3: TGTGCCACCCGACAGGGCATAGGCGAGCAGTACTTC. Protein sequence: CATRQGIGEQYF.